The clone carrying this TCR beta chain has ten or more counts. Its antigen remains unidentified. The V gene end was trimmed by 3 bases and the J gene end by 1 base; junction bases not matched to a gene: 6. Germline values: CDR1 SGHDN, CDR2 FVKESK. This CDR3 has 16 amino acids. This entry comes from a study of T-cell reconstitution after alpha-beta-depleted transplantation in children. Overall study results and limits: Several hundred expanded graft clones reportedly supplied alpha-beta T cells about two months after transplant.

TCRbeta library construction was performed incorporating unique molecular identifiers. Using its own MiXCR run on the PCR reads, TCRdb lists one record per CDR3 protein. The sample includes 450,000 to 600,000 distinct CDR3 sequences, approximately 13% seen only once; the top ten take around 2%. This TCR derives from a male patient aged 10 to 17 who had a stem cell transplant for acute myeloid leukemia, so the T cells may come from the graft donor. The chain has TRBV14 and TRBJ2-1; 7 bases align to TRBD2. This material consisted of PBMCs, mostly from graft donor cells, taken 360 days after TCRalphabeta/CD19-depleted stem cell transplant. The CDR3 reads CASSQGLAASYNEQFF. The CDR3 DNA sequence: TGTGCCAGCAGCCAGGGGCTAGCGGCTTCCTACAATGAGCAGTTCTTC.